This TCR beta chain was obtained from a study of breast tumors, draining lymph nodes, adjacent tissues. The length of the CDR3 is 14 residues. Germline V gene lookup returns CDR1 MNHNY and CDR2 SVGAGI (reference sequence). Trimming shortened V by 2 bases and J by 3 bases, and 7 bases separated the two germline ends. The sample holds many counts of this clonotype. The antigen is not known. TCRdb recomputed calls from the multiplex PCR reads with MiXCR, one row per CDR3 protein. The repertoire holds about 130,000 distinct CDR3 sequences, with 15% to 20% as singletons. Axillary draining lymph nodes of breast cancer patients supplied the node samples. Findings of the study overall: Tumor T cell lymph node origin was a supported hypothesis, not proven. The data were judged consistent with most tumor T cells coming from lymph node and expanding in tumor. Luminal-like breast cancer showed significantly higher tumor–nontumor repertoire similarity than basal-like. Tumor repertoires ranked between lymph nodes and nontumor tissue in diversity, with V and J gene preferences.

The V gene is TRBV6-6, the J gene TRBJ1-4; perhaps TRBD1 as D (5 bases). This clonotype was obtained from a female donor with breast cancer. Some clones in this sample may be carry-over from other donors' samples. Sequences were obtained from axillary lymph node tissue. CDR3 sequence (DNA): TGTGCCAGCAGTTACGGGGGAGCTAATGAAAAACTGTTTTTT. Its protein is CASSYGGANEKLFF.